Listed here is a single TCR beta chain. Which antigen it targets is not known. Base-call qualities are not available, and no considerably larger clone is one nucleotide away. Spanning cysteine to phenylalanine, the CDR3 consists of 15 amino acids. Left in the record is the CDR3 DNA by itself, 45 bases read in frame from the first base. V lost 5 bases and J lost 3 bases, and the count of bases not matched to a germline gene is 8. Sequences SEHNR (CDR1) and FQNEAQ (CDR2) are obtained from the germline V gene (reference sequence). The library was built by means of 5' RACE. The sample was run on an Illumina HiSeq 2500. A second PCR of roughly 6 to 11 cycles was performed with a sample-barcoded 5' primer and a J-beta primer mix. Each TCR beta cDNA molecule received a unique molecular identifier from a template-switch 5' adaptor carrying 12 random nucleotides. Each sample yielded at least 2.5 million CDR3-containing paired-end reads. First-strand cDNA was synthesized from all RNA with the Mint cDNA synthesis kit, primed by a TRBC-specific oligonucleotide. After uracil-DNA glycosylase treatment, a first 18-cycle PCR used universal primers M1SS and BC2_uni_R on all cDNA. On the authors' methods: Normalization of each sample was performed by random selection of 1 million high-quality reads, each carrying a distinct molecular identifier. Instead of being binned into consensus sequences, reads with shared molecular identifiers were discarded. MiTCR, run with a Q25 quality threshold and the strictest error-elimination algorithm, handled CDR3 identification, clonotype clustering and error correction. A nonparametric unseen species model with Euler transformation was used to estimate a lower bound on total TCR beta diversity. The public reads were reprocessed in TCRdb via fastp at Q25 and MiXCR, keeping in-frame beta chains. Every CDR3 protein is listed once, alongside the most common genes and DNA of its rows. TCRdb assigned the V and J calls; the authors' analysis was not used. The sample table holds about 780,000 distinct CDR3 sequences, of which about 26% were seen once. The ten largest clones take up approximately 2.9% of the sample.

The donors were 40 or so Caucasian individuals from Russia, aged 6 to 90 years, who were systemically healthy. Approximately 9 milliliters of peripheral blood were collected from each donor into EDTA-treated Vacutainer tubes. Ficoll-Paque density-gradient centrifugation was used to isolate PBMCs, with at least 7 million per sample. Trizol reagent was used to extract total RNA from PBMCs, with at least 6 micrograms per sample. For every donor, an aliquot of PBMCs went through flow cytometry to measure the percentages of naive CD45RAhigh/CD27high T cells. This record belongs to a study of blood T cells in healthy people across ages (dated by TCRdb to 2015 to 2017). About the study as a whole: In model experiments, template switching captured roughly one uniquely barcoded TCR beta cDNA molecule for every two T cells. Two additional independent replicas of 1 million unique cDNA reads from the same blood draw were analyzed for two donors (one aged 18 to 30 and one aged 80 or older). Four age groups were formed from the donors: young (average about 15 years), middle-aged (approximately 40), aged (approximately 60) and long-lived (more than 75). To track age-related changes in TCR beta repertoire diversity, the study relied on deep sequencing normalized with unique cDNA molecular identifiers.

The paper's findings and limits, for the study overall: Compared with the aged group, the long-lived group had more naive CD4+ T cells, fewer expanded clones and increased TCR diversity, suggesting age selection. The CMV infection status of donors was not known, potentially confounding age-related changes in expanded clonotypes. As age increased, observed TCR beta diversity per million T cells dropped in a roughly linear way, and a significant reduction was already evident by age around 41. The percentage of naive T cells measured by flow cytometry correlated strongly with observed TCR beta diversity. Estimates of total diversity based on one million sequenced T cells were regarded as lower bounds and as underestimates. Because profiling used bulk unsorted PBMCs, naive and antigen-experienced compartments could not be compared conclusively.

These same records also appear under a second study, on T cells of mothers and their children. Per the second study: Donors were nine systemically healthy Caucasian individuals: three mothers and their six children. cDNA synthesis consumed the entire amount of extracted RNA, loaded at about 1.5 ug RNA in each 15 ul reaction. Sample barcodes and 2-4 random nucleotides were added via the M1S primer in the second PCR. Over 8.5 million TCR beta CDR3 reads came from each mother, compared with approximately 3.1 million reads from each child. Thymic selection shapes the output of TCR recombination in a similar way in related and unrelated pairs, and inherited differences have a minor effect. Normalized repertoire overlap in related mother-child pairs was always slightly higher than in unrelated mother-child pairs, but the difference was never significant. No persistent microchimeric T cell clones were detected, at a sensitivity of approximately 100 clones per million clonotypes. To look for features that set related mother-child pairs apart from unrelated individuals, the researchers ran deep NGS to compare the TCR beta repertoires of mothers and children. On average, the children were approximately 12 +/- 4 years old, while the mothers were about 37 +/- 4 years old. After adapter ligation with NEBNext reagents, the libraries were sequenced on Illumina HiSeq 2000 with 100+100 nt paired-end reads. Mother and child libraries were prepared a month apart and sequenced in separate runs to prevent cross-contamination. For each donor, somewhere between 500,000 and 2,000,000 distinct TCR beta clonotypes were identified. Naive TCR beta clonotypes were estimated from low-frequency clonotypes matched to each donor's FACS-determined naive share, without sorting.

Sequences were obtained from blood. The clonotype was recovered from a boy aged 10-17 years in good health. The V and J genes are TRBV7-9 and TRBJ2-7; 9 central bases correspond to TRBD2. The DNA sequence follows: TGTGCCAGCAGCACCTGGGCTAGCGGGGTCTACGAGCAGTACTTC. This codes for CASSTWASGVYEQYF. Where the CDR3 stops, the reference TRBV7-9 and TRBJ2-7 genes take over; the full variable domain is DTGVSQNPRHKITKRGQNVTFRCDPISEHNRLYWYRQTLGQGPEFLTYFQNEAQLEKSRLLSDRFSAERPKGSFSTLEIQRTEQGDSAMYLCASSTWASGVYEQYFGPGTRLTVT.